The 9 T cell receptor beta chains listed next were all sequenced from one sample in a study of cytomegalovirus exposure and HLA in healthy donors. Assay used: immunoSEQ multiplex PCR; TCRdb lists only in-frame clones, some missing. The sample consists of some 270,000 clones, 80% to 90% of them appearing once. The specimen was PBMCs. All receptors derive from a woman aged 18-29 years in good health and CMV-seronegative.

The chain links TRBV12-5 to TRBJ2-3; 12 positions agree with TRBD2. Germline CDR1 is LGHNT and CDR2 is FRNRAP. CDR3 length: 16 residues. The V segment lost 5 bases and the J segment 2 bases; nucleotides outside the gene matches: 5. The CDR3 sequence is CASGATSGGLTDTQYF. The CDR3 nucleotides read TGTGCTAGTGGTGCAACTAGCGGGGGGCTCACAGATACGCAGTATTTT.

The gene calls are TRBV29-1 and TRBJ2-2, with D possibly TRBD1 on 5 matching bases. V dropped 3 bases and J dropped 7 bases, with 18 bases sitting between them. The germline V gene encodes CDR1 SQVTM and CDR2 ANQGSEA. The length of the CDR3 is 15 residues. For the CDR3, the DNA is TGCAGCGTTGAGGACGCCACCCAGGGTGACGGGGAGCTGTTTTTT. It codes for CSVEDATQGDGELFF.

This clone has only one observation. The chain is built from TRBV7-9 and TRBJ2-5, with TRBD2 matching over 13 bases. Trimming took 4 bases from V and 4 from J; bases not matched to a gene: 6. Germline V gene data show CDR1 as SEHNR and CDR2 as FQNEAQ (reference sequence). This CDR3 is built from 16 residues. CDR3 amino acids: CASSSGLAGMGETQYF. The CDR3 DNA reads as TGTGCCAGCAGCTCGGGACTAGCGGGGATGGGAGAGACCCAGTACTTC. Filled out from reference TRBV7-9 and TRBJ2-5, the complete variable domain reads DTGVSQNPRHKITKRGQNVTFRCDPISEHNRLYWYRQTLGQGPEFLTYFQNEAQLEKSRLLSDRFSAERPKGSFSTLEIQRTEQGDSAMYLCASSSGLAGMGETQYFGPGTRLLVL.

The chain couples TRBV2 to TRBJ1-1, with D maybe TRBD1 (5 bases). Trimming took 1 base from V and 5 from J, leaving 11 bases between them. The CDR3 runs to 14 residues. The germline V gene has CDR1 SNHLY and CDR2 FYNNEI. This CDR3 is CASSEGRDRTEAFF. CDR3 DNA: TGTGCCAGCAGTGAAGGCAGGGATAGGACTGAAGCTTTCTTT.

This clone was counted a single time. This chain links TRBV14 with TRBJ2-3; 9 bases match TRBD2. The CDR3 has 15 amino acids. The junction had 6 bases not matched to a gene; V was cut back by 4 bases and J by 4 bases. Looked up from germline, CDR1 is SGHDN and CDR2 is FVKESK. The DNA of the CDR3 is TGTGCCAGCAGCCCAGCGGGAGGCCCTCCAGATACGCAGTATTTT. It encodes CASSPAGGPPDTQYF.

V and J are TRBV18 and TRBJ2-2; 12 positions match TRBD1. CDR3 size: 17 residues. V trimming: 4 bases; J trimming: 4 bases; junction bases outside the gene matches: 7. Germline V gene sequence: CDR1 KGHSH, CDR2 LQKENI. This CDR3 reads CASSRLRDRGRTGELFF. The CDR3 DNA reads as TGTGCCAGCTCACGACTACGGGACAGGGGGCGCACCGGGGAGCTGTTTTTT.

CDR3 sequence reads: CASSYERGYTEAFF. The CDR3 DNA follows: TGTGCCAGCAGTTACGAGCGGGGTTACACTGAAGCTTTCTTT. The chain recombines TRBV6-6 with TRBJ1-1, with unresolved D. Looked up from germline, CDR1 is MNHNY and CDR2 is SVGAGI (reference sequence). V was shortened by 2 bases and J by 3 bases, with 10 bases between the two germline ends. The CDR3 spans 14 residues.

This chain uses TRBV11-3 with TRBJ2-1; 11 nucleotides agree with TRBD2. This CDR3 is built from 15 residues. V dropped 6 bases and J dropped 6; count of bases not matched to a gene: 7. Per germline, CDR1 SGHNT and CDR2 YENEEA. The CDR3 bases are TGTGCCAGCAGAGATCCTAGCGGGAGGCTCAATGAGCAGTTCTTC. It encodes CASRDPSGRLNEQFF.

This sequence joins TRBV30 and TRBJ1-5, with 9 bases matching TRBD1. Germline CDR1 is GTSNPN and CDR2 is SVGIG (reference sequence). Germline trimming cut 0 bases from V and 6 bases from J; bases unmatched to any gene: 0. The CDR3 runs to 13 residues. The CDR3 spells CAWSVQGAQPQHF. CDR3 in DNA: TGTGCCTGGAGTGTACAGGGGGCTCAGCCCCAGCATTTT.